This T cell receptor (beta chain) was obtained from a study of control samples from healthy donors and cancer patients. Trimming cost V 3 bases and J 3 bases; bases outside gene matches: 16. This CDR3 comprises 18 residues. The V gene's germline CDR1 is LGHNA and CDR2 YNFKEQ. The table came from immunoSEQ multiplex PCR; TCRdb's copy has only in-frame clones and leaves some out. The sample comprises around 97,000 clones, around 89% of which are singletons, and under 20% rests with the top ten. This chain joins TRBV4-2 and TRBJ1-2; 7 positions agree with TRBD1. The sample was PBMCs. The clonotype comes from a man aged 60 to 75 with lung cancer. The CDR3: CASSQGPGGGGAYYGYTF. The CDR3 coding sequence is TGTGCCAGCAGCCAGGGTCCCGGGGGAGGGGGCGCTTACTATGGCTACACCTTC.